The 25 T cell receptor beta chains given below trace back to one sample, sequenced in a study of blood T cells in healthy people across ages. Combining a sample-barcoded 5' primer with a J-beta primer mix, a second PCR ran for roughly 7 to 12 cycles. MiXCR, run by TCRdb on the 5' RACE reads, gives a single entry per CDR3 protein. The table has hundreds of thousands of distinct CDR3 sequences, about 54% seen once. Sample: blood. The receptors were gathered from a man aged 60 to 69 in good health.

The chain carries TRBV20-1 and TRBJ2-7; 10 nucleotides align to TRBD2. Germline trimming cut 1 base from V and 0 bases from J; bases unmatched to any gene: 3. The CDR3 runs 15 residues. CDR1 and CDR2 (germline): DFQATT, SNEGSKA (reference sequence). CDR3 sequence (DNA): TGCAGTGCTAGAGCACTAGCGGGGAGCTCCTACGAGCAGTACTTC. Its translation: CSARALAGSSYEQYF.

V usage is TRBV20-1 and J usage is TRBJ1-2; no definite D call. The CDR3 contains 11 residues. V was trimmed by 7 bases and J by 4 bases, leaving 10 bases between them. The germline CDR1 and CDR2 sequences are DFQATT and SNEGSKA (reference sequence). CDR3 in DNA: TGCAGTGTATCCGGTTTCTATGGCTACACCTTC. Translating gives CSVSGFYGYTF.

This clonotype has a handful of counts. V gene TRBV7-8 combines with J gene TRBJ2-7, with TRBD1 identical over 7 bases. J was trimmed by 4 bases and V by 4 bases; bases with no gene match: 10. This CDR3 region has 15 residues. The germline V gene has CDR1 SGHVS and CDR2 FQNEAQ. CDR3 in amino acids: CASSSRETGMYEQYF. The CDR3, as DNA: TGTGCCAGCAGCTCCCGAGAGACAGGGATGTACGAGCAGTACTTC.

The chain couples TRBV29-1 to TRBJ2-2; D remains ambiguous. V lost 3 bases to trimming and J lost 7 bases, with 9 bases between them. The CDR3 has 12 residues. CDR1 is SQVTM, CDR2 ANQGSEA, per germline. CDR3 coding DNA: TGCAGCGTTGAGACCCGCTTCGGGGAGCTGTTTTTT. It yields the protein CSVETRFGELFF.

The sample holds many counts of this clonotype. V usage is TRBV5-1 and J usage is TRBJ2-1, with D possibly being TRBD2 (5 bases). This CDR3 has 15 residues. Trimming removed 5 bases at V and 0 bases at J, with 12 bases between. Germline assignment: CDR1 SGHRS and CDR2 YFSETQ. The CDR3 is CASSGSASSYNEQFF. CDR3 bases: TGCGCCAGCAGTGGGAGCGCCAGCTCCTACAATGAGCAGTTCTTC. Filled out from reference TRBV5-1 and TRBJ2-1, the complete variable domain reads KAGVTQTPRYLIKTRGQQVTLSCSPISGHRSVSWYQQTPGQGLQFLFEYFSETQRNKGNFPGRFSGRQFSNSRSEMNVSTLELGDSALYLCASSGSASSYNEQFFGPGTRLTVL.

This chain's CDR3 is CASSLAGTGASTDTQYF. For the CDR3, the DNA is TGCGCCAGCAGCTTGGCAGGGACAGGGGCCAGCACAGATACGCAGTATTTT. The chain joins TRBV5-1 to TRBJ2-3; TRBD1 matches 10 bases. In germline, CDR1 is SGHRS, CDR2 YFSETQ. V was clipped by 0 bases and J by 0 bases; unmatched bases: 4. This CDR3 region has 17 residues.

CDR3 coding DNA: TGTGCCAGCAGTGACCCCTACCAAGAGACCCAGTACTTC. This codes for CASSDPYQETQYF. The chain links TRBV25-1 to TRBJ2-5, with D hard to call. This CDR3 has 13 residues. V dropped 3 bases and J dropped 0 bases, with 5 bases sitting between them. Germline V gives CDR1 MGHDK, CDR2 SYGVNS.

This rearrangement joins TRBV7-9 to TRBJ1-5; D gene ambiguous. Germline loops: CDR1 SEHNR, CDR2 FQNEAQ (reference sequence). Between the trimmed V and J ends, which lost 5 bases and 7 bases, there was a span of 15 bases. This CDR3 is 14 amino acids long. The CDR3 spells CASSPPGGGQPQHF. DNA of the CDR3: TGTGCCAGCAGCCCCCCCGGCGGTGGGCAGCCCCAGCATTTT.

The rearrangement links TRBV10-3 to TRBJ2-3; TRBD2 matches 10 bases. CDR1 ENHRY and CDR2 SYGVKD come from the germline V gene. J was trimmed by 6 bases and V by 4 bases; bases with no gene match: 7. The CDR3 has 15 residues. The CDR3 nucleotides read TGTGCCATCAGTGGCAGCCTAGCGGGGGCGGATACGCAGTATTTT. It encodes CAISGSLAGADTQYF.

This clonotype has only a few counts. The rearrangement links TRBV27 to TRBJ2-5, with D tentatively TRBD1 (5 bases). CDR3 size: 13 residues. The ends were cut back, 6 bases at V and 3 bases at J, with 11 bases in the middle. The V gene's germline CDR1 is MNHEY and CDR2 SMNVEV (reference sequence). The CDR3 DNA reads TGTGCCAGCAGCCCGACAGTCAAAGAGACCCAGTACTTC. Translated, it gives CASSPTVKETQYF.

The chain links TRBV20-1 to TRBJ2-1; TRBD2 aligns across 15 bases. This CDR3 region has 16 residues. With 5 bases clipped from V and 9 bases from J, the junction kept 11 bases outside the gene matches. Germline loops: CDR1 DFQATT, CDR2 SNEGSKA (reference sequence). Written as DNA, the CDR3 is TGCAGTGCTTACGGACTAGCGGGGGGGCCGATGGGTGAGCAGTTCTTC. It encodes CSAYGLAGGPMGEQFF.

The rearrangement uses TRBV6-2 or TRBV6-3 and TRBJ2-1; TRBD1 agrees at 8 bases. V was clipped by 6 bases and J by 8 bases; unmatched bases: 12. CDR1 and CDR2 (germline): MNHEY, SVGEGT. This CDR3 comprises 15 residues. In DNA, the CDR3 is TGTGCCAGCAGAGGAGGTACAGGGGGATTTTATGAGCAGTTCTTC. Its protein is CASRGGTGGFYEQFF.

CDR3 bases: TGTGCCAGCAGCGTAGATTATGCGGGTCGGGGGACCCAGTACTTC. Translating gives CASSVDYAGRGTQYF. The chain is built from TRBV9 and TRBJ2-5, with D possibly TRBD2 on 5 matching bases. V was pared by 0 bases and J by 7 bases, with 16 bases between. The CDR3 sequence is 15 residues long. Germline CDR1 and CDR2: SGDLS and YYNGEE. The variable domain in full, with the rest retrieved from reference TRBV9 and TRBJ2-5, is DSGVTQTPKHLITATGQRVTLRCSPRSGDLSVYWYQQSLDQGLQFLIQYYNGEERAKGNILERFSAQQFPDLHSELNLSSLELGDSALYFCASSVDYAGRGTQYFGPGTRLLVL.

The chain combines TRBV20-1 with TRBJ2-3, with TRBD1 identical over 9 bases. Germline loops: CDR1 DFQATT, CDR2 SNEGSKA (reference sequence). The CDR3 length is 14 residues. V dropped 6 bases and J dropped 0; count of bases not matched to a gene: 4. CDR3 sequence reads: CSADRGTSTDTQYF. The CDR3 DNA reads TGCAGTGCCGACAGGGGGACGAGCACAGATACGCAGTATTTT.

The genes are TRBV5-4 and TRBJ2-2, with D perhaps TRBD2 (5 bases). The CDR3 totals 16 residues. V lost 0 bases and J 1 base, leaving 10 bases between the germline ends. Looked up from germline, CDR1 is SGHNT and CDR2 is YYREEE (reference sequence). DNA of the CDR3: TGTGCCAGCAGCTTGGGCGGGCGCAGGAACACCGGGGAGCTGTTTTTT. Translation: CASSLGGRRNTGELFF.

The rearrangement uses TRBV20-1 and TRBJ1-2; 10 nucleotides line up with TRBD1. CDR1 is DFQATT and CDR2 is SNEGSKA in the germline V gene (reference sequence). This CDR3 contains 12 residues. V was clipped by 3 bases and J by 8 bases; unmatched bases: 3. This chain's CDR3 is CSARTGGWGYTF. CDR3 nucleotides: TGCAGTGCTAGGACAGGGGGCTGGGGCTACACCTTC.

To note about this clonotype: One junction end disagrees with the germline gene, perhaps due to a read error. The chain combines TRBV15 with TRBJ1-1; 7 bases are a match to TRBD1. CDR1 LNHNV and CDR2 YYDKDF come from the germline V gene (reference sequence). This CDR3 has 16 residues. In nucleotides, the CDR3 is TGTGCCACCGGCAGCCCCCTAACAGGGGCAGGGACTGAAGCTTTCTTT. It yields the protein CATGSPLTGAGTEAFF.

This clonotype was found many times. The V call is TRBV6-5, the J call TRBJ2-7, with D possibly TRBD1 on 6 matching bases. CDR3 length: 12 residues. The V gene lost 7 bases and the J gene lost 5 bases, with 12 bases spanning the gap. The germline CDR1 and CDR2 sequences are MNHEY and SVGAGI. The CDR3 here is CASTTGFNEQYF. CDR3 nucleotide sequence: TGTGCCAGCACCACAGGGTTCAACGAGCAGTACTTC.

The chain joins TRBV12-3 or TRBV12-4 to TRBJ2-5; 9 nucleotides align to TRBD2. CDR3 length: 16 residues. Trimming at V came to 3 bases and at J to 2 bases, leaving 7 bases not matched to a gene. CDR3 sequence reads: CASSLRAAGGQETQYF. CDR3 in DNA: TGTGCCAGCAGTTTGAGGGCGGCGGGGGGGCAAGAGACCCAGTACTTC.

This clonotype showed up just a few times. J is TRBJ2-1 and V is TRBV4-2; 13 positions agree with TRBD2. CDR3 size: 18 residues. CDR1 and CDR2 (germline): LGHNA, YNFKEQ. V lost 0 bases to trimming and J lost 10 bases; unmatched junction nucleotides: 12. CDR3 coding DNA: TGTGCCAGCAGCCAAGATCCGGGGACTAGCGGGGCTCCGAGAGAGCAGTTCTTC. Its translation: CASSQDPGTSGAPREQFF.

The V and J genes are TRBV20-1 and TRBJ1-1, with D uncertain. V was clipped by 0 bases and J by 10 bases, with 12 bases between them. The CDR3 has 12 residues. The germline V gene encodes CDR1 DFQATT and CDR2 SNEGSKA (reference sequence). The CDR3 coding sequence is TGCAGTGCTAGAGATCAAGTGGTTGGAGCTTTCTTT. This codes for CSARDQVVGAFF.

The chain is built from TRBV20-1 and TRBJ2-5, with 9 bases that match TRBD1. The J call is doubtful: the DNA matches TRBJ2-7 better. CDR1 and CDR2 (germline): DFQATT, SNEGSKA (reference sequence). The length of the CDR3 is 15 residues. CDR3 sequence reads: CSARAPDRGDNEQYF. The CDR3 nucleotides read TGCAGTGCTAGAGCACCCGACAGGGGGGATAACGAGCAGTACTTC.

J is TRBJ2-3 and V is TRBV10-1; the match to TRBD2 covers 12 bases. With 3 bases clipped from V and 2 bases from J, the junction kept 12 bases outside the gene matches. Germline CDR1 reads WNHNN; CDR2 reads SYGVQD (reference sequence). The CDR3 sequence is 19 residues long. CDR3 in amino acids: CASSDPTSGGAPVTDTQYF. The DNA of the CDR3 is TGCGCCAGCAGTGATCCGACTAGCGGGGGAGCCCCCGTCACAGATACGCAGTATTTT.

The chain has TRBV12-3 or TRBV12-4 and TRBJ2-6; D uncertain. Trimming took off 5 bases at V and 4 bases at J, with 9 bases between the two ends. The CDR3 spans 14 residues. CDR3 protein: CASSLSLGANVLTF. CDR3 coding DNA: TGTGCCAGCAGTCTAAGTTTGGGGGCCAACGTCCTGACTTTC.

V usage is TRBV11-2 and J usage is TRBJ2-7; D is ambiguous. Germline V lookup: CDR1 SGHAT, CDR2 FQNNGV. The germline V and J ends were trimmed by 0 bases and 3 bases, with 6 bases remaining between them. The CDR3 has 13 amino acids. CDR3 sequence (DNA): TGTGCCAGCAGCTTAGATATAGGCTACGAGCAGTACTTC. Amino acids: CASSLDIGYEQYF.